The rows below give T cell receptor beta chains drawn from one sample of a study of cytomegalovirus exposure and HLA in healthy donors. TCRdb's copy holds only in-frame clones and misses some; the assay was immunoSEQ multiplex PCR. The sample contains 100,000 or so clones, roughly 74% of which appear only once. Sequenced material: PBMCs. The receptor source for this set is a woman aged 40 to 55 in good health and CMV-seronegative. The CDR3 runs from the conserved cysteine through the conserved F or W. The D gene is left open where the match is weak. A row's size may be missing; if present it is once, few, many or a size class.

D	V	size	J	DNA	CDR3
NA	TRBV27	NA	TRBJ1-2	TGTGCCAGCAGTTTATCGGGGGCCTATGGCTACACCTTC	CASSLSGAYGYTF
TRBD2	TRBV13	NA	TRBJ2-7	TGTGCCAGCAGCCTTCGGCCCCGAGGAGGGACTAGCGAGCTCTACGAGCGGTACTTC	CASSLRPRGGTSELYERYF
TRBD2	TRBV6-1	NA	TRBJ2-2	TGTGCCAGCAGTGAACTAGCGGGGGGGCCCGGGGAGCTGTTTTTT	CASSELAGGPGELFF
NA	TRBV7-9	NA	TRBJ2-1	TGTGCCAGCAGCTTAGGCGTTTTCGGAGCCTACAATGAGCAGTTCTTC	CASSLGVFGAYNEQFF
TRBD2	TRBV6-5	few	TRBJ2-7	TGTGCCAGCAGGATACTAGCGGGATCGTCAGGCGAGCAGTACTTC	CASRILAGSSGEQYF
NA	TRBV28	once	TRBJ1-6	TGTGCCAGCCGGGACACTAATAATTCACCCCTCCACTTT	CASRDTNNSPLHF
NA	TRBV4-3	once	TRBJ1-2	TGCGCCAGCAGCCAAGCACTAGTTCCGGGCGGCTACACCTTC	CASSQALVPGGYTF
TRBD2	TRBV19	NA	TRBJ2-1	TGTGCCAGTAGTATCACGGGACTAGCGGAGAAGAATGAGCAGTTCTTC	CASSITGLAEKNEQFF
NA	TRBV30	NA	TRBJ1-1	TGTGCCTGGAGTCGTTCTTACACTGAAGCTTTCTTT	CAWSRSYTEAFF
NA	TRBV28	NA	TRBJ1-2	TGTGCCACCACGGGACAAGGCTATGGCTACACCTTC	CATTGQGYGYTF
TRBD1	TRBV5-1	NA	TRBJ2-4	TGCGCCAGCAGCTTGGGACAGGGTGGTGACATTCAGTACTTC	CASSLGQGGDIQYF
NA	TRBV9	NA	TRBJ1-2	TGTGCCAGCAGCGAACCCGGAGGTGGCTACACCTTC	CASSEPGGGYTF